This T cell receptor (beta chain) is from a study of OX40 agonist ivuxolimab in advanced cancers. Study in general: With a range of roughly 20 to 85, age averaged roughly 60 years, and approximately 83% were male.

Germline CDR1 and CDR2: KGHSH and LQKENI. With 4 bases removed from V and 6 bases from J, the gap between germline ends came to 18 bases. The CDR3 runs 15 residues. Data came from immunoSEQ multiplex PCR; TCRdb stores just in-frame clones and leaves some out. The sample lists some 46,000 clones, 87% occurring once. Sample: CD4+ or CD8+ T cells sorted from blood, taken in a trial of the OX40 agonist ivuxolimab. The sequence came from an adult with an advanced solid tumor such as melanoma, head and neck, liver or kidney cancer. V is TRBV18 and J is TRBJ1-1; D gene ambiguous. CDR3 DNA sequence: TGTGCCAGCTCACGTTCCGGTCGAGGGAGCCCTGAAGCTTTCTTT. Amino acid sequence: CASSRSGRGSPEAFF.